The sequence of this T cell receptor beta chain was determined in a study of graft-versus-host responses after intestinal transplantation. Study background: Following induction with anti-thymocyte globulin, all recipients were given tacrolimus and steroids for around three years.

V was cut by 2 bases and J by 2 bases, with 16 bases left in between. This CDR3 region has 17 residues. The germline CDR1 and CDR2 sequences are SSHAT and FNYEAQ (reference sequence). Of note for this clone: The antigen is undetermined.

Assay used: immunoSEQ multiplex PCR; TCRdb lists only in-frame clones, some missing. The profile shows 95,000 to 130,000 clones, over 75% of them singletons. This material consisted of unstimulated CD4+ T cells sorted from spleen or lymph node cells, taken before intestinal transplant. The chain carries TRBV7-7 and TRBJ1-5; D is unresolved. This sequence originates from a human donor who received an intestinal transplant. The CDR3 region has the DNA TGTGCCAGCAGCTTAAGTTGGTCCCAGGTAGGCAATCAGCCCCAGCATTTT. It encodes CASSLSWSQVGNQPQHF.